Listed below are T cell receptor beta chains from one sample, sequenced in a study of blood T cell repertoires in COVID-19. This table comes from immunoSEQ multiplex PCR, and its TCRdb copy is limited to in-frame clones, with some not included. The profile shows roughly 55,000 clones, roughly 80% of them singletons. The specimen was peripheral blood. All receptors derive from a woman aged 55-75 years with acute or convalescent COVID-19. Both conserved end residues are part of each CDR3. Fields, in order: V gene, clone size, D gene, J gene, CDR3 protein, CDR3 DNA. D genes are given only for firm matches. Size is omitted from some rows. Given values are once, few, many or a class for expanded clones.

TRBV12-3/TRBV12-4	-	-	TRBJ2-2	CASSLVSGELFF	TGTGCCAGCAGTTTAGTGAGCGGGGAGCTGTTTTTT
TRBV7-6	once	TRBD2	TRBJ2-1	CASSLQIAGAGDEQFF	TGTGCCAGCAGCTTACAAATAGCGGGAGCGGGGGATGAGCAGTTCTTC
TRBV19	-	TRBD1	TRBJ1-4	CASKGTGPATNEKLFF	TGTGCCAGTAAAGGGACAGGACCAGCAACTAATGAAAAACTGTTTTTT
TRBV2	-	TRBD2	TRBJ2-3	CAMTSGLLTDTQYF	TGTGCCATGACTAGCGGGTTATTGACAGATACGCAGTATTTT
TRBV3-1/TRBV3-2	few	-	TRBJ1-4	CASQGLGREKLFF	TGTGCCAGCCAGGGGCTGGGCAGGGAAAAACTGTTTTTT
TRBV2	-	TRBD2	TRBJ2-7	CASRRGGLAGATSYEQYF	TGTGCCAGCAGGCGGGGGGGACTAGCGGGAGCCACCTCCTACGAGCAGTACTTC
TRBV5-1	-	TRBD1	TRBJ2-1	CASRLSGTDYNEQFF	TGCGCCAGCAGGCTCTCCGGGACAGATTACAATGAGCAGTTCTTC
TRBV18	-	-	TRBJ2-3	CASSPQAGPSTDTQYF	TGTGCCAGCTCACCACAAGCGGGCCCTAGCACAGATACGCAGTATTTT
TRBV6-5	-	TRBD2	TRBJ2-1	CASSFGRKPYNEQFF	TGTGCCAGCAGTTTCGGGAGGAAGCCCTACAATGAGCAGTTCTTC
TRBV19	-	TRBD1	TRBJ1-1	CASIRDRANTEAFF	TGTGCCAGTATAAGAGACAGGGCGAACACTGAAGCTTTCTTT
TRBV6-1	-	TRBD1	TRBJ1-1	CASSEFGTVNTEAFF	TGTGCCAGCAGTGAATTTGGGACAGTGAACACTGAAGCTTTCTTT
TRBV7-9	-	TRBD2	TRBJ2-3	CASSPPAGGRTDTQYF	TGTGCCAGCAGCCCCCCCGCGGGAGGGAGAACAGATACGCAGTATTTT
TRBV15	once	-	TRBJ2-4	CATSSGQIAKNIQYF	TGTGCCACCAGCAGTGGACAGATAGCCAAAAACATTCAGTACTTC
TRBV3-1/TRBV3-2	-	-	TRBJ1-1	CASSHAEGTEAFF	TGTGCCAGCAGCCACGCGGAAGGCACTGAAGCTTTCTTT
TRBV7-3	-	TRBD2	TRBJ2-1	CASSLRRESYNEQFF	TGTGCCAGCAGCTTAAGGCGGGAGAGCTACAATGAGCAGTTCTTC
TRBV9	-	-	TRBJ2-6	CASSANRLANVLTF	TGTGCCAGCAGCGCCAACCGACTTGCCAACGTCCTGACTTTC
TRBV3-1/TRBV3-2	-	-	TRBJ1-3	CASSQREAGNTIYF	TGTGCCAGCAGCCAAAGGGAGGCCGGAAACACCATATATTTT
TRBV18	-	-	TRBJ2-3	CASSPSERRYTQYF	TGTGCCAGCTCACCATCGGAGCGGAGATATACGCAGTATTTT
TRBV29-1	-	TRBD1	TRBJ2-1	CSVVSGTGNEQFF	TGCAGCGTTGTCTCCGGGACAGGCAATGAGCAGTTCTTC
TRBV5-1	-	TRBD2	TRBJ2-3	CASSLAGESTDTQYF	TGCGCCAGCAGCTTAGCGGGGGAGAGCACAGATACGCAGTATTTT
TRBV6-1	-	TRBD1	TRBJ1-2	CASSARDRGLNNYGYTF	TGTGCCAGCAGTGCCCGGGACAGGGGGCTAAATAACTATGGCTACACCTTC
TRBV30	once	-	TRBJ1-2	CAWDPLEGGNYGYTF	TGTGCCTGGGACCCTTTAGAGGGAGGGAACTATGGCTACACCTTC
TRBV19	-	TRBD1	TRBJ1-4	CASRPGGAGEKLFF	TGTGCCAGTAGGCCAGGGGGCGCGGGTGAAAAACTGTTTTTT
TRBV28	-	TRBD2	TRBJ2-7	CASLSGFSYEQYF	TGTGCCAGCCTTAGCGGGTTCTCCTACGAGCAGTACTTC
TRBV6-5	-	-	TRBJ2-7	CASRGGVTYEQYF	TGTGCCAGCAGGGGGGGTGTAACGTACGAGCAGTACTTC
TRBV18	-	TRBD1	TRBJ1-2	CASSPGQGGVGYTF	TGTGCCAGCTCACCGGGACAGGGCGGCGTTGGCTACACCTTC
TRBV15	-	-	TRBJ2-5	CATSREDGMQETQYF	TGTGCCACCAGCAGGGAAGACGGGATGCAGGAGACCCAGTACTTC
TRBV2	-	-	TRBJ2-7	CASRRDSYEQYF	TGTGCCAGCCGCCGGGACTCCTACGAGCAGTACTTC
TRBV10-3	once	-	TRBJ1-5	CAIRSFSNQPQHF	TGTGCCATCAGATCCTTTAGCAATCAGCCCCAGCATTTT
TRBV2	once	TRBD2	TRBJ2-7	CARRDYRSYEQYF	TGTGCCAGACGGGACTATAGAAGCTACGAGCAGTACTTC
TRBV28	-	-	TRBJ2-3	CASSSGLKSFDTQYF	TGTGCCAGCAGTTCGGGACTTAAGTCCTTTGATACGCAGTATTTT
TRBV6-1	-	-	TRBJ2-5	CASSEQGWGETQYF	TGTGCCAGCAGTGAACAGGGCTGGGGAGAGACCCAGTACTTC
TRBV27	-	TRBD1	TRBJ1-2	CASSISATGIEGYTF	TGTGCCAGCAGTATAAGCGCGACAGGGATAGAGGGCTACACCTTC